This TCR beta chain was obtained from a study of technical replicates of blood from a handful of donors. TCRdb's table, derived via immunoSEQ multiplex PCR, lists solely in-frame clones and lacks some. The data contain about 68,000 clones, under 98% of them singletons. Germline CDR1 reads SGHTA; CDR2 reads FQGNSA. The CDR3 sequence is 13 residues long. V lost 1 base and J 7 bases, leaving 8 bases between the germline ends. Sequencing was performed on T cells isolated from PBMCs. The genes are TRBV7-2 and TRBJ1-5, with D unclear. The TCR originated in a human donor in good health. Written as DNA, the CDR3 is TGTGCCAGCAGCTTAGGGGAGGCGCAGCCCCAGCATTTT. Its protein product is CASSLGEAQPQHF.